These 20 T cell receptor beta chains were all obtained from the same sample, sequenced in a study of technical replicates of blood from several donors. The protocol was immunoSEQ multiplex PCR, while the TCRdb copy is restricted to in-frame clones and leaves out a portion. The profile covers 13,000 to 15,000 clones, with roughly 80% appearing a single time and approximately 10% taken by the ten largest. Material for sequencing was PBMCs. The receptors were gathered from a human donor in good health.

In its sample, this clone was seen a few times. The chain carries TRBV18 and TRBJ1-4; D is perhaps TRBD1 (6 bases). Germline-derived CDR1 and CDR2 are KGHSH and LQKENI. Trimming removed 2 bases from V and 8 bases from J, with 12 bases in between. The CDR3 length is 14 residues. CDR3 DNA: TGTGCCAGCTCACCATCCCAGGGGAGCGAAAAACTGTTTTTT. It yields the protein CASSPSQGSEKLFF. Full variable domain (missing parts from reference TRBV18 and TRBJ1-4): NAGVMQNPRHLVRRRGQEARLRCSPMKGHSHVYWYRQLPEEGLKFMVYLQKENIIDESGMPKERFSAEFPKEGPSILRIQQVVRGDSAAYFCASSPSQGSEKLFFGSGTQLSVL.

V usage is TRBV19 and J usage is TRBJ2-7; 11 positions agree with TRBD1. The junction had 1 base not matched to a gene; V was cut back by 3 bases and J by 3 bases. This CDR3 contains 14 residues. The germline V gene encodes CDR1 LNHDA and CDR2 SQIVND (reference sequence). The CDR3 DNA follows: TGTGCCAGTAGTATCGGGACAGGGGGCTACGAGCAGTACTTC. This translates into CASSIGTGGYEQYF. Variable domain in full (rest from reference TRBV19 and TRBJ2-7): DGGITQSPKYLFRKEGQNVTLSCEQNLNHDAMYWYRQDPGQGLRLIYYSQIVNDFQKGDIAEGYSVSREKKESFPLTVTSAQKNPTAFYLCASSIGTGGYEQYFGPGTRLTVT.

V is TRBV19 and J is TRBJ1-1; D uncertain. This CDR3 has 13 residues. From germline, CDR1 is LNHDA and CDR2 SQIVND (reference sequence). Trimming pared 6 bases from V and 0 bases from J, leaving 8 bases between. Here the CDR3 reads CASSGGMNTEAFF. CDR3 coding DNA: TGTGCCAGTAGCGGAGGGATGAACACTGAAGCTTTCTTT.

The CDR3 loop is CASSLEYGGLYYGYTF. DNA of the CDR3: TGTGCCAGCAGCTTAGAATATGGAGGGTTGTACTATGGCTACACCTTC. V is TRBV11-2 and J is TRBJ1-2; D is unclear. The V end was cut by 0 bases, the J end by 3 bases, with 14 bases between. Germline V gene data show CDR1 as SGHAT and CDR2 as FQNNGV. The CDR3 has 16 amino acids.

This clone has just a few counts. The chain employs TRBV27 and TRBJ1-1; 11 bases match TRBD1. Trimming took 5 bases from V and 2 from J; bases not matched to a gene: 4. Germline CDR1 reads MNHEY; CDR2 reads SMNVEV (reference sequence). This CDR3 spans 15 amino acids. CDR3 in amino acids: CASSGRTGGNTEAFF. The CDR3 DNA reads TGTGCCAGCAGTGGAAGGACAGGGGGCAACACTGAAGCTTTCTTT.

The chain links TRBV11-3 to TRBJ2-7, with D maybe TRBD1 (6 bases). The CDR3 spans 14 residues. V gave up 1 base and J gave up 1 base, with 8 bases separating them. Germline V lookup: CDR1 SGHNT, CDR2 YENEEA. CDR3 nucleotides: TGTGCCAGCAGCTTAGGCAGGGGATCCTACGAGCAGTACTTC. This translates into CASSLGRGSYEQYF.

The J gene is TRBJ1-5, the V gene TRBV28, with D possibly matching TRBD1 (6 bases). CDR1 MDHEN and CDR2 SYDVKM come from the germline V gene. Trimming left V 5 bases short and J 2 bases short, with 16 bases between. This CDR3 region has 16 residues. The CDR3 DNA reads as TGTGCCAGCAGTCCCTCAGGCAGGGGAGGCAATCAGCCCCAGCATTTT. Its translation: CASSPSGRGGNQPQHF.

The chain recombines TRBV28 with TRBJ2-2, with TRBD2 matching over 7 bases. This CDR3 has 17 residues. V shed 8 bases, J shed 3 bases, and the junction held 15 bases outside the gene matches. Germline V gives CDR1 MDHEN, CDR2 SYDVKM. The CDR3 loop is CASRTHGSGKDTGELFF. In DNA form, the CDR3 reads TGTGCCAGCCGGACTCATGGCAGCGGGAAGGACACCGGGGAGCTGTTTTTT.

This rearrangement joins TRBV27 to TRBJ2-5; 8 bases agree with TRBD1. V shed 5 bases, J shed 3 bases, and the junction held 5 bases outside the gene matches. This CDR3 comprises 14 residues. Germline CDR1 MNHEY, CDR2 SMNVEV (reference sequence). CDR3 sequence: CASSIRGREETQYF. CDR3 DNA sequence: TGTGCCAGCAGTATCAGGGGGCGCGAAGAGACCCAGTACTTC.

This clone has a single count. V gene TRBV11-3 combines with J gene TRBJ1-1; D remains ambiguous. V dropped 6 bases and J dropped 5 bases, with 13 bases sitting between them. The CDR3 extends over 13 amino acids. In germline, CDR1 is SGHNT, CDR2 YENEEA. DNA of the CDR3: TGTGCCAGCAGATCCCGGGATACTACTGAAGCTTTCTTT. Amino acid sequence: CASRSRDTTEAFF.

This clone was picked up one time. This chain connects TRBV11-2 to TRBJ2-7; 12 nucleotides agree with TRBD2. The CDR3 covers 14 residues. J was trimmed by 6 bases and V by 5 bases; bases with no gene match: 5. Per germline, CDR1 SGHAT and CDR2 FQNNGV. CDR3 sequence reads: CASSPRLAGVEQYF. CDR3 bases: TGTGCCAGCAGCCCCCGACTAGCGGGAGTCGAGCAGTACTTC.

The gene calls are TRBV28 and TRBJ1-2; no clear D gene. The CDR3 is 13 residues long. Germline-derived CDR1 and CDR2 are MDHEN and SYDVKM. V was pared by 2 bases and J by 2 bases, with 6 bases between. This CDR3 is CASSLRENYGYTF. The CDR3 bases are TGTGCCAGCAGTTTACGGGAAAACTATGGCTACACCTTC.

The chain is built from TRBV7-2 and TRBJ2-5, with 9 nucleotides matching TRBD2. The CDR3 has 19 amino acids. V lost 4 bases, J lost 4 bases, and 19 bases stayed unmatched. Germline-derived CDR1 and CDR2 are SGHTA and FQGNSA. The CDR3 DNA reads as TGTGCCAGCAGCTCCCCGGGACTAGCTACTTTTTGGGTCGCAGAGACCCAGTACTTC. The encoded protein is CASSSPGLATFWVAETQYF. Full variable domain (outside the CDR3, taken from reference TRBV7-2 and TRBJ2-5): GAGVSQSPSNKVTEKGKDVELRCDPISGHTALYWYRQSLGQGLEFLIYFQGNSAPDKSGLPSDRFSAERTGGSVSTLTIQRTQQEDSAVYLCASSSPGLATFWVAETQYFGPGTRLLVL.

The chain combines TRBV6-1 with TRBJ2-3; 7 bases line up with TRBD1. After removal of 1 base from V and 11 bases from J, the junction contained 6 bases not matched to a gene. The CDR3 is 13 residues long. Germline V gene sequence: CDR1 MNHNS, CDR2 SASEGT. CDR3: CASSEGQGQGQYF. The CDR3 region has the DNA TGTGCCAGCAGTGAAGGACAGGGCCAAGGGCAGTATTTT.

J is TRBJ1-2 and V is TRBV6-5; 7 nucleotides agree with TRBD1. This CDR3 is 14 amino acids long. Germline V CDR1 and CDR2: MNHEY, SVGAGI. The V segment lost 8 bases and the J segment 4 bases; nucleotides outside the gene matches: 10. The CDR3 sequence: CASQDSTGFYGYTF. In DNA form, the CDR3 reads TGTGCCAGCCAGGATTCGACAGGGTTCTATGGCTACACCTTC.

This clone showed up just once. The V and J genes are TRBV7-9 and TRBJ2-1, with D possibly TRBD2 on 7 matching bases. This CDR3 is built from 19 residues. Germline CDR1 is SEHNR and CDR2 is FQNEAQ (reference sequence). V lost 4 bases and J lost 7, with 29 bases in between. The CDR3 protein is CASSYSFPGLTRGGNEQFF. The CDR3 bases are TGTGCCAGCAGCTATAGTTTCCCCGGACTAACTAGGGGGGGGAATGAGCAGTTCTTC.

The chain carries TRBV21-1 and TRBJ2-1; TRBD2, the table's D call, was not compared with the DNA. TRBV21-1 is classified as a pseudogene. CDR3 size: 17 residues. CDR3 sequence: CASSTQKMEGIYNEQFF. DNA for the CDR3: TGTGCCAGCAGCACCCAGAAGATGGAGGGGATCTACAATGAGCAGTTCTTC.

In DNA form, the CDR3 reads TGTGCCAGCAGTTACTCGACAGGAGATCAGCCCCAGCATTTT. Protein product: CASSYSTGDQPQHF. The chain uses TRBV6-5 and TRBJ1-5; tentative D call: TRBD1 (6 bases). V was cut by 0 bases and J by 5 bases, with 8 bases left in between. The CDR3 is 14 amino acids. Germline V gives CDR1 MNHEY, CDR2 SVGAGI.

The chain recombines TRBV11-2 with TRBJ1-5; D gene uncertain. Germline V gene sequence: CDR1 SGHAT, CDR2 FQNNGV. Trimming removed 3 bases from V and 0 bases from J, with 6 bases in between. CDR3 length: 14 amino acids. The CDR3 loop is CASSLRASNQPQHF. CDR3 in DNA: TGTGCCAGCAGCTTGAGAGCTAGCAATCAGCCCCAGCATTTT. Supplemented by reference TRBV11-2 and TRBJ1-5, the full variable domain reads EAGVAQSPRYKIIEKRQSVAFWCNPISGHATLYWYQQILGQGPKLLIQFQNNGVVDDSQLPKDRFSAERLKGVDSTLKIQPAKLEDSAVYLCASSLRASNQPQHFGDGTRLSIL.

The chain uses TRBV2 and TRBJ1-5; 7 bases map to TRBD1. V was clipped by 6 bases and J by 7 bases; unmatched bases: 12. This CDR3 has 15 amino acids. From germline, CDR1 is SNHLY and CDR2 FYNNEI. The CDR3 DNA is TGTGCCAGCAGCCAGGGGGGCAGTTGGAACCAGCCCCAGCATTTT. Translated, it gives CASSQGGSWNQPQHF.